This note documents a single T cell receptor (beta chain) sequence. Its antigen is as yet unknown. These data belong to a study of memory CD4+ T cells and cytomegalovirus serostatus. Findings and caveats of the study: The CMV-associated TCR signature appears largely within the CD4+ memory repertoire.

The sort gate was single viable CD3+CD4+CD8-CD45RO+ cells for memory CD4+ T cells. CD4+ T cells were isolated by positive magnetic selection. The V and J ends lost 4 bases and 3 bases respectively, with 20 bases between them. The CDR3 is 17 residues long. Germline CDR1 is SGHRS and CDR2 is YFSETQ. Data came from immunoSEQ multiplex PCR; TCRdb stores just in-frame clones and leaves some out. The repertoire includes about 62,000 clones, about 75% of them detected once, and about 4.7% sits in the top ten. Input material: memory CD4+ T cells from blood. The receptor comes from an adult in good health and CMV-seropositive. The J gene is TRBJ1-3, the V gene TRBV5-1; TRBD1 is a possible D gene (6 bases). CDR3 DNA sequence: TGCGCCAGCAGCATTGATGGGGGGGCAGTTCGTGGAAACACCATATATTTT. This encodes CASSIDGGAVRGNTIYF. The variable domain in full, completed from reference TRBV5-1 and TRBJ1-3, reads KAGVTQTPRYLIKTRGQQVTLSCSPISGHRSVSWYQQTPGQGLQFLFEYFSETQRNKGNFPGRFSGRQFSNSRSEMNVSTLELGDSALYLCASSIDGGAVRGNTIYFGEGSWLTVV.